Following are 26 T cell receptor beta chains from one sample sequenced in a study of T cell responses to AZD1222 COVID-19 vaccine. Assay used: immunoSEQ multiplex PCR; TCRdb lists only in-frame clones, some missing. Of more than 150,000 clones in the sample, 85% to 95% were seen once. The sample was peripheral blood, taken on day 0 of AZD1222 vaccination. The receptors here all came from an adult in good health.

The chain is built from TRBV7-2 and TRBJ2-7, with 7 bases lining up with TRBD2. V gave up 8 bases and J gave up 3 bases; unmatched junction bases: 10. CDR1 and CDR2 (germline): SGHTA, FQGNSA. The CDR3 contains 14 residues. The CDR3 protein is CASRMGEGLYEQYF. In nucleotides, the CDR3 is TGTGCCAGCCGCATGGGGGAGGGCCTCTACGAGCAGTACTTC.

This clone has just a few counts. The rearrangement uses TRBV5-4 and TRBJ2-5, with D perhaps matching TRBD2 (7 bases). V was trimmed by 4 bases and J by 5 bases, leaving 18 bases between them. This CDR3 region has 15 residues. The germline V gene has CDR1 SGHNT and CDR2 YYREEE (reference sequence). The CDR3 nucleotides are TGTGCCAGCAGCGACAAGGTACAGGGAGGGGAGACCCAGTACTTC. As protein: CASSDKVQGGETQYF.

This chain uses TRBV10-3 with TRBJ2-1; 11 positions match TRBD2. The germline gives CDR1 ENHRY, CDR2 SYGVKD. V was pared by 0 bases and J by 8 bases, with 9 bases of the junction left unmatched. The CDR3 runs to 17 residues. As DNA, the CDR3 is TGTGCCATCAGTGAGTCAATAGCGGGGGGGCCTATCTATGAGCAGTTCTTC. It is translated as CAISESIAGGPIYEQFF.

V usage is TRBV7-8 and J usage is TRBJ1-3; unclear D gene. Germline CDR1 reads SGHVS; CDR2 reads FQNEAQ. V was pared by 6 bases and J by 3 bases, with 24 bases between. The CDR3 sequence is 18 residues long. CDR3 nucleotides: TGTGCCAGCAGTGAACGCTGGGGTCTGGCTCGTGGTGGAAACACCATATATTTT. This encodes CASSERWGLARGGNTIYF.

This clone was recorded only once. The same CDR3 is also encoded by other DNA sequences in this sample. The chain's CDR3 is CASSLAGNGYTF. CDR3 nucleotides: TGCGCCAGCAGCTTGGCAGGGAATGGCTACACCTTC. The V call is TRBV5-1, the J call TRBJ1-2; TRBD1 might be the D (5 bases). Trimming took off 0 bases at V and 6 bases at J, with 6 bases between the two ends. Germline-derived CDR1 and CDR2 are SGHRS and YFSETQ. The CDR3 extends over 12 amino acids.

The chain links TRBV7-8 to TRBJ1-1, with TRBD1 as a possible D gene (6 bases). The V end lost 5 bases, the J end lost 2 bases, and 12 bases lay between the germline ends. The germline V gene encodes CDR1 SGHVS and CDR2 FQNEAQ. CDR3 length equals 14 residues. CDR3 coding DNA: TGTGCCAGCAGCGTCTCACAGGGAAACACTGAAGCTTTCTTT. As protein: CASSVSQGNTEAFF.

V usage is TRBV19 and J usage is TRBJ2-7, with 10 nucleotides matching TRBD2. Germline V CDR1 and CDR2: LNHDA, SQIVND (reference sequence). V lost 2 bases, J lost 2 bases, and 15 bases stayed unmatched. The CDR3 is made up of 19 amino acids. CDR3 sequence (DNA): TGTGCCAGTAGTATAATCGCCCACCTTTCTAGCGGGAGTACCTACGAGCAGTACTTC. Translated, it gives CASSIIAHLSSGSTYEQYF.

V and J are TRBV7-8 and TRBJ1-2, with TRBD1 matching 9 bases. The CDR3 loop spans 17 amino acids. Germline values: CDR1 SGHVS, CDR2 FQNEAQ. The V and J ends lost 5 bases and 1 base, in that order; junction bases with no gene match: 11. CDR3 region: CASSPGGWGQGNYGYTF. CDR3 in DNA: TGTGCCAGCAGCCCCGGGGGGTGGGGACAGGGTAACTATGGCTACACCTTC.

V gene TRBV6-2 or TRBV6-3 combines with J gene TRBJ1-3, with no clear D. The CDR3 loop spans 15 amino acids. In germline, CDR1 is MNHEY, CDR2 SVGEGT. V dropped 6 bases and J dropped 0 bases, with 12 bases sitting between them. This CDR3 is CASSDGQSSGNTIYF. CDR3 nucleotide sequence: TGTGCCAGCAGCGACGGCCAGAGCTCTGGAAACACCATATATTTT.

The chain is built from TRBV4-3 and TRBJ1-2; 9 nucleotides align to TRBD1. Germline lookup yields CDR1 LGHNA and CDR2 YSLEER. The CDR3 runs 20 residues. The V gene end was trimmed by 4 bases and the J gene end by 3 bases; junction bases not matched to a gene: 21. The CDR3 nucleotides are TGCGCCAGCAGCCCTCAAGGATCCGCTAATTCGGACAGGGGATACTATGGCTACACCTTC. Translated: CASSPQGSANSDRGYYGYTF.

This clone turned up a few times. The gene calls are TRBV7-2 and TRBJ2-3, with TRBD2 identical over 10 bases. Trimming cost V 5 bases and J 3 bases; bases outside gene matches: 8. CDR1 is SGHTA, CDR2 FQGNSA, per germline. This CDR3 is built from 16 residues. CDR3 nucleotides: TGTGCCAGCAGCCCCATAGCGGGAGGTGGGACAGATACGCAGTATTTT. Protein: CASSPIAGGGTDTQYF.

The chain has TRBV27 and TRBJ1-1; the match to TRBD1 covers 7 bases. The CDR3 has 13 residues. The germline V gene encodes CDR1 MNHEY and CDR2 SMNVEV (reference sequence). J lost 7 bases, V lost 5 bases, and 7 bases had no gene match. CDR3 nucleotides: TGTGCCAGCAGTCCCGGGACAGAGTTTGAAGCTTTCTTT. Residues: CASSPGTEFEAFF.

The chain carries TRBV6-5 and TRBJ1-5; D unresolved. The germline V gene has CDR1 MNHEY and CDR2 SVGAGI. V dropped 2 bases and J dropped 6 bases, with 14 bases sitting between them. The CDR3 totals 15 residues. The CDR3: CASSYGAGEGQPQHF. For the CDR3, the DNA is TGTGCCAGCAGTTACGGTGCAGGTGAAGGTCAGCCCCAGCATTTT.

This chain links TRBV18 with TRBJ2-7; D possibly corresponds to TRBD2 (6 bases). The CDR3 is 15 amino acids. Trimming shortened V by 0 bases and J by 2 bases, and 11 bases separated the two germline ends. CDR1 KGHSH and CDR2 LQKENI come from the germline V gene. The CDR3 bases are TGTGCCAGCTCACCACCGGAGGGGTTGGCCTACGAGCAGTACTTC. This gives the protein CASSPPEGLAYEQYF.

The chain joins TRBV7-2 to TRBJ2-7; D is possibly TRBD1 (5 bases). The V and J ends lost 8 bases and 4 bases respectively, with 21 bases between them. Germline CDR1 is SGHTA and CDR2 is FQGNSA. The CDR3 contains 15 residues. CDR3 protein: CASGSRAGMEYEQYV. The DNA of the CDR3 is TGTGCCAGCGGTTCTAGGGCAGGGATGGAGTACGAGCAGTACGTC.

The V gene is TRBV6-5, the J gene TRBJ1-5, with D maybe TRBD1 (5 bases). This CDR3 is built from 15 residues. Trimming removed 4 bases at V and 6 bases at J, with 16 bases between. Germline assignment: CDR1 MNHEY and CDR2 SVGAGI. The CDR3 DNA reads TGTGCCAGCAGTTCCCTGGGGGGGGTTGGTCAGCCCCAGCATTTT. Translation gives CASSSLGGVGQPQHF.

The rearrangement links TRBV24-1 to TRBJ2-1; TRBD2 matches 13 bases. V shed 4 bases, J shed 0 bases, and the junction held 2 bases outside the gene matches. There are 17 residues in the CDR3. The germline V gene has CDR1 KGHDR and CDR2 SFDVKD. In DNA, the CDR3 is TGTGCCACCAGTGAACGGACTAGCGGGAGCTCCTACAATGAGCAGTTCTTC. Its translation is CATSERTSGSSYNEQFF.

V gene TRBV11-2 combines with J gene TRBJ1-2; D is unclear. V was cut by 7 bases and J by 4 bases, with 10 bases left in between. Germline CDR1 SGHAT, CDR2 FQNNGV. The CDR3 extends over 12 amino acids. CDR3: CASTLAVYGYTF. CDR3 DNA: TGTGCCAGCACCCTGGCGGTCTATGGCTACACCTTC. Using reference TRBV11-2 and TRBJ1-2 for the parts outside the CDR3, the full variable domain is EAGVAQSPRYKIIEKRQSVAFWCNPISGHATLYWYQQILGQGPKLLIQFQNNGVVDDSQLPKDRFSAERLKGVDSTLKIQPAKLEDSAVYLCASTLAVYGYTFGSGTRLTVV.

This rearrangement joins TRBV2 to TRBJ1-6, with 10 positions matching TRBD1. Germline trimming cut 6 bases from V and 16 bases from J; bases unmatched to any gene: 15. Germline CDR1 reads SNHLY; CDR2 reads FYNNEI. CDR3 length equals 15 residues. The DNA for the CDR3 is TGTGCCAGCAGCCGAACAGACAGGGGGCTCTCTAGTCTCCACTTT. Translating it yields CASSRTDRGLSSLHF. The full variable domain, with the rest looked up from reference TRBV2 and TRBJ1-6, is EPEVTQTPSHQVTQMGQEVILRCVPISNHLYFYWYRQILGQKVEFLVSFYNNEISEKSEIFDDQFSVERPDGSNFTLKIRSTKLEDSAMYFCASSRTDRGLSSLHFGNGTRLTVT.

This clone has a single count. The DNA of the CDR3 is TGCGCCAGCAGCTTGGAAGGGTGGGGAAACACCATATATTTT. Translated: CASSLEGWGNTIYF. This chain connects TRBV5-1 to TRBJ1-3, with D unclear. The CDR3 length is 14 residues. CDR1 is SGHRS and CDR2 is YFSETQ in the germline V gene. V was clipped by 0 bases and J by 4 bases, with 8 bases between them. Full variable domain (remainder filled in from reference TRBV5-1 and TRBJ1-3): KAGVTQTPRYLIKTRGQQVTLSCSPISGHRSVSWYQQTPGQGLQFLFEYFSETQRNKGNFPGRFSGRQFSNSRSEMNVSTLELGDSALYLCASSLEGWGNTIYFGEGSWLTVV.

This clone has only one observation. As DNA, the CDR3 is TGTGCCTGGAGTGGGGACAGGTATCTAGGCTACACCTTC. Its translation is CAWSGDRYLGYTF. The chain carries TRBV30 and TRBJ1-2; 8 positions match TRBD1. The ends lost 1 base at V and 8 bases at J; junction bases unmatched: 6. This CDR3 spans 13 amino acids. Germline assignment: CDR1 GTSNPN and CDR2 SVGIG (reference sequence).

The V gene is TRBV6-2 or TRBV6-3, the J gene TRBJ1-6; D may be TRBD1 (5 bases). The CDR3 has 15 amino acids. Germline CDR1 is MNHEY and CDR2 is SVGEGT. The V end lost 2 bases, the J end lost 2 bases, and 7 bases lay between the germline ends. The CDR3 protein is CASSYMDTYNSPLHF. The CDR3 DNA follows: TGTGCCAGCAGTTACATGGACACCTATAATTCACCCCTCCACTTT.

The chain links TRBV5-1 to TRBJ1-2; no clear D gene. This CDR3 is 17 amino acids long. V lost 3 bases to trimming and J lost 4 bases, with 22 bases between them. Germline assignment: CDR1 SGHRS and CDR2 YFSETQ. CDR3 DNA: TGCGCCAGCAGCTCTAGCATACCCACAGTGGCGGGCTATGGCTACACCTTC. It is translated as CASSSSIPTVAGYGYTF. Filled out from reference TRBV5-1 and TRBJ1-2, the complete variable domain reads KAGVTQTPRYLIKTRGQQVTLSCSPISGHRSVSWYQQTPGQGLQFLFEYFSETQRNKGNFPGRFSGRQFSNSRSEMNVSTLELGDSALYLCASSSSIPTVAGYGYTFGSGTRLTVV.

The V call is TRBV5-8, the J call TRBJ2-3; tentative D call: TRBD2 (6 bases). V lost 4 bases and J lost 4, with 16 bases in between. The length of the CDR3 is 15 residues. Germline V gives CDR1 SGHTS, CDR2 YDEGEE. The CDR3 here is CASSGRGARADTQYF. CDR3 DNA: TGTGCCAGCAGCGGGCGGGGTGCTCGCGCAGATACGCAGTATTTT.

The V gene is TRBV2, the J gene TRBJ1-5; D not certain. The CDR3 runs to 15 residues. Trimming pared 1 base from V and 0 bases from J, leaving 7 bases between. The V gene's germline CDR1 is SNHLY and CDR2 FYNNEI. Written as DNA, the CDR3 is TGTGCCAGCAGTGAAGGAATAAATAGCAATCAGCCCCAGCATTTT. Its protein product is CASSEGINSNQPQHF.

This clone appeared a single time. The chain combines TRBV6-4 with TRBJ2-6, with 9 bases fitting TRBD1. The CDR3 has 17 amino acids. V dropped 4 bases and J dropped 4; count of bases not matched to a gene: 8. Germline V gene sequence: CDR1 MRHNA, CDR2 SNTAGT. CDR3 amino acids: CASSGGQGTGGANVLTF. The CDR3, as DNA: TGTGCCAGCAGTGGGGGACAGGGAACGGGCGGGGCCAACGTCCTGACTTTC.